This T cell receptor beta chain was sequenced during a study of T-cell memory formation after mild COVID-19. Findings and caveats of the study: Clones that got smaller from day 15 to 85 had even CD4/CD8, while clones growing later tipped toward CD4+. That cross-reactive memory joined was suggested by some responding clones appearing in pre-infection memory. Mainly CM and EM harbored the contracting CD4+ clones; mainly EMRA harbored the CD8+ ones.

TCRdb re-called the 5' RACE reads through MiXCR, storing one row per CDR3 protein. The profile shows fewer than 550,000 distinct CDR3 sequences, about 19% of them singletons. About this clonotype itself: The antigen is unknown.

The length of the CDR3 is 16 residues. The V segment lost 5 bases and the J segment 3 bases; nucleotides outside the gene matches: 4. The clonotype originates from an adult woman who had mild COVID-19 (a few samples of this study predate the infection). Cell type and time point are not known. The sample comprised PBMCs or a T cell subset sorted from them (not recorded which). The V gene is TRBV12-3 or TRBV12-4, the J gene TRBJ2-3; 14 positions match TRBD2. In DNA form, the CDR3 reads TGTGCCAGCAGTGCGACTAGCGGGGGGGCGACAGATACGCAGTATTTT. It specifies CASSATSGGATDTQYF.